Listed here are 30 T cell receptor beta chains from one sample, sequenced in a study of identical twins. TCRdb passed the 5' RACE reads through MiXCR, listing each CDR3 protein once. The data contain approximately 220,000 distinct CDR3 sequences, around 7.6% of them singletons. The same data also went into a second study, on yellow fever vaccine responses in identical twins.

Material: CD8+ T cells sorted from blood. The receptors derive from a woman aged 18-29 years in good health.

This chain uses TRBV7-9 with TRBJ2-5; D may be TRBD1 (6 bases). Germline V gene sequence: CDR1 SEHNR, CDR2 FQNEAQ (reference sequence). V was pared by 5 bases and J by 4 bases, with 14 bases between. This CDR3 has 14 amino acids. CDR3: CASSGEGVPETQYF. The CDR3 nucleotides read TGTGCCAGCAGCGGTGAGGGGGTCCCAGAGACCCAGTACTTC.

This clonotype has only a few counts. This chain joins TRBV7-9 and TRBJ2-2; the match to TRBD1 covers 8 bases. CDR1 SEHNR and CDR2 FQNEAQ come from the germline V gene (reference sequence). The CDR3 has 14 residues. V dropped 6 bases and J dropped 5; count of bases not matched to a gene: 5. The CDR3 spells CASRGQGHTGELFF. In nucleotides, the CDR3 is TGTGCCAGCAGAGGACAGGGTCATACCGGGGAGCTGTTTTTT.

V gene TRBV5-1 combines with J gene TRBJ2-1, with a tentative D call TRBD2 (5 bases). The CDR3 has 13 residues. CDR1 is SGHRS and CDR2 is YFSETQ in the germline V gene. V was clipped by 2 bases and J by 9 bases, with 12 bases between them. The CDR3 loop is CASSFVEGGEQFF. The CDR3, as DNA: TGCGCCAGCAGCTTCGTAGAGGGCGGTGAGCAGTTCTTC.

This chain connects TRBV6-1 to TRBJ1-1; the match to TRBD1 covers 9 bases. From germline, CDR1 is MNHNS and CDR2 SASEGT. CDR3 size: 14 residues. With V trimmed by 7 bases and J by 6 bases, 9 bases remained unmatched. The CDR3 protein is CASTGDRVGSEAFF. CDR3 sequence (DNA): TGTGCCAGCACCGGGGACAGGGTAGGGTCTGAAGCTTTCTTT.

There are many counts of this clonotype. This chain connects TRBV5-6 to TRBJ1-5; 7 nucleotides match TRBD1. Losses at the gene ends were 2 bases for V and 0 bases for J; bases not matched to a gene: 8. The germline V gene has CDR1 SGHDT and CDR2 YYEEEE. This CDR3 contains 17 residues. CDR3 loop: CASSFSGQAYSNQPQHF. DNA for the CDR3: TGTGCCAGCAGCTTCTCCGGACAGGCTTATAGCAATCAGCCCCAGCATTTT.

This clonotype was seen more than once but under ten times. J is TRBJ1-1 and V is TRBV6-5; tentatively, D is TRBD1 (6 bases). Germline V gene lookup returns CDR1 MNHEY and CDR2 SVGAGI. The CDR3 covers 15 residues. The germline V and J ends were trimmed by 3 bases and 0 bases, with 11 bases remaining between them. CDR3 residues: CASSYMGGLNTEAFF. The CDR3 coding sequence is TGTGCCAGCAGTTATATGGGGGGCCTGAACACTGAAGCTTTCTTT.

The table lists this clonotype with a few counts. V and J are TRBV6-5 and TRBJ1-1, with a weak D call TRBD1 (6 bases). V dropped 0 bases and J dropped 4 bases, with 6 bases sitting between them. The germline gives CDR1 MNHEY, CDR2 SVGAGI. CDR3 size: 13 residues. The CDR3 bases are TGTGCCAGCAGTTACTCCAGGGGCACTGAAGCTTTCTTT. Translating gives CASSYSRGTEAFF.

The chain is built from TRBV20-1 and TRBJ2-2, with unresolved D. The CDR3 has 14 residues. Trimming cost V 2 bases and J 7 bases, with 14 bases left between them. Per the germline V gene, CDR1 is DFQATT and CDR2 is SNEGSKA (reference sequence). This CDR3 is CSARRTAKDGELFF. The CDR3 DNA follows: TGCAGTGCTAGAAGGACCGCAAAGGACGGGGAGCTGTTTTTT.

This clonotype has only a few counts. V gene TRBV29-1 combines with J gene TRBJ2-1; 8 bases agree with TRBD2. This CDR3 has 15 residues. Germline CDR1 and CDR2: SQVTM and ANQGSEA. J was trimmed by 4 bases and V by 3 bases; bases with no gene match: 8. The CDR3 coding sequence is TGCAGCGTTGAGGTATCGGGGGGGCCGTACAATGAGCAGTTCTTC. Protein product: CSVEVSGGPYNEQFF.

The CDR3 region is CASSGRFTGELFF. For the CDR3, the DNA is TGTGCCAGCAGCGGCAGATTCACCGGGGAGCTGTTTTTT. The rearrangement joins TRBV28 to TRBJ2-2; D call uncertain. The CDR3 runs 13 residues. CDR1 is MDHEN, CDR2 SYDVKM, per germline. The germline V and J ends were trimmed by 6 bases and 4 bases, with 9 bases remaining between them. Using reference TRBV28 and TRBJ2-2 for the parts outside the CDR3, the full variable domain is DVKVTQSSRYLVKRTGEKVFLECVQDMDHENMFWYRQDPGLGLRLIYFSYDVKMKEKGDIPEGYSVSREKKERFSLILESASTNQTSMYLCASSGRFTGELFFGEGSRLTVL.

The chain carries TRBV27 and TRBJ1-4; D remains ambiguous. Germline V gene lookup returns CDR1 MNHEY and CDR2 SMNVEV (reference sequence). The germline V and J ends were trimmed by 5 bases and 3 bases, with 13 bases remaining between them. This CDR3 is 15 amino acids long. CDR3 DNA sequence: TGTGCCAGCAGTCTCCGGGAGGCCTCTAATGAAAAACTGTTTTTT. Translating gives CASSLREASNEKLFF.

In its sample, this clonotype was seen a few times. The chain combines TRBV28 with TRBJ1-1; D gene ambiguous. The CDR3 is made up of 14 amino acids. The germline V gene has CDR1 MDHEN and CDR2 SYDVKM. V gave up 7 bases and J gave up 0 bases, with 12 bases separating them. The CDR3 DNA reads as TGTGCCAGCACCATGGGGAGGATGAACACTGAAGCTTTCTTT. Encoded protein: CASTMGRMNTEAFF.

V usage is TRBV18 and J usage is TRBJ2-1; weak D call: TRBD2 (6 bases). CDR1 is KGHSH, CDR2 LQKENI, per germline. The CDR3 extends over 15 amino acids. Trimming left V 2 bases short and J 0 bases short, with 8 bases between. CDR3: CASSPVGGSYNEQFF. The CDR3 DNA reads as TGTGCCAGCTCACCAGTGGGGGGCTCCTACAATGAGCAGTTCTTC.

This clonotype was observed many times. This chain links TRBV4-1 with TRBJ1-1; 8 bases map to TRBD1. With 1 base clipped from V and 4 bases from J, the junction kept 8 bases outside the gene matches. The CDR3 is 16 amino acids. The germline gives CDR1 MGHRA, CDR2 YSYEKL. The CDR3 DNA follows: TGCGCCAGCAGCCAAGTCGTAGGACAGGGAGCCACTGAAGCTTTCTTT. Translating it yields CASSQVVGQGATEAFF.

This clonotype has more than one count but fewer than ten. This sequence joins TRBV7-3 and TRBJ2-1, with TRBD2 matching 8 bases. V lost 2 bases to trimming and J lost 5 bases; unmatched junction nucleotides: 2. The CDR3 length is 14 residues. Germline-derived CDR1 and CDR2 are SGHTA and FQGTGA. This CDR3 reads CASSLRGGNNEQFF. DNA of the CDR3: TGTGCCAGCAGCTTACGGGGGGGAAACAATGAGCAGTTCTTC.

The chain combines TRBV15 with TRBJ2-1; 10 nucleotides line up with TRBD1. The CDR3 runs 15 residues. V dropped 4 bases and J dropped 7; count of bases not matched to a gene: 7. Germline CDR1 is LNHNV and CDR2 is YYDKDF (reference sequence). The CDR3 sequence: CATSTAGQGINEQFF. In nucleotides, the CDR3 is TGTGCCACCAGCACGGCGGGACAGGGGATAAATGAGCAGTTCTTC.

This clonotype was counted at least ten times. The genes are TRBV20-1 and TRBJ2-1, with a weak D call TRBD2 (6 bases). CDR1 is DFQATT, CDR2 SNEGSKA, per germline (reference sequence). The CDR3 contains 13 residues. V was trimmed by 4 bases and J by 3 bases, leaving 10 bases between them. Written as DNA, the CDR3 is TGCAGTGCTATCAGGAGGGGCTACAATGAGCAGTTCTTC. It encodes CSAIRRGYNEQFF.

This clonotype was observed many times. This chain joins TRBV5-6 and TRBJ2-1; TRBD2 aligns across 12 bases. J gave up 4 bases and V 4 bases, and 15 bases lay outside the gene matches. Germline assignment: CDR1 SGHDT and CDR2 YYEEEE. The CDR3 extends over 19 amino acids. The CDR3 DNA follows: TGTGCCAGCAGCCTACTGGGTCGACTAGCGGGGGCTCTATACAATGAGCAGTTCTTC. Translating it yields CASSLLGRLAGALYNEQFF.

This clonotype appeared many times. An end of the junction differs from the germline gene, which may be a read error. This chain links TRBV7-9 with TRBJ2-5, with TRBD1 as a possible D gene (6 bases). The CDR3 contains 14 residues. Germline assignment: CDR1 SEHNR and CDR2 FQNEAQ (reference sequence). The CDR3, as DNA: TGCGCCAGCAGCGACCCCGGGACAACGGAGACCCAGTACTTC. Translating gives CASSDPGTTETQYF. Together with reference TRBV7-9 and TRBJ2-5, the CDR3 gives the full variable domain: DTGVSQNPRHKITKRGQNVTFRCDPISEHNRLYWYRQTLGQGPEFLTYFQNEAQLEKSRLLSDRFSAERPKGSFSTLEIQRTEQGDSAMYLCASSDPGTTETQYFGPGTRLLVL.

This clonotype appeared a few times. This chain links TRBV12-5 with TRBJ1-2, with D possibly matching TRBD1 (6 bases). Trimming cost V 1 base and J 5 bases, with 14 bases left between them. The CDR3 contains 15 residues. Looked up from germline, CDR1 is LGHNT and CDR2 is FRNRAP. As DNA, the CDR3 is TGTGCTAGTGGTTTGGCCGGGACAATCGGTTATGGCTACACCTTC. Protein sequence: CASGLAGTIGYGYTF. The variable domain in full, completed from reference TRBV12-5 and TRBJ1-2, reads DARVTQTPRHKVTEMGQEVTMRCQPILGHNTVFWYRQTMMQGLELLAYFRNRAPLDDSGMPKDRFSAEMPDATLATLKIQPSEPRDSAVYFCASGLAGTIGYGYTFGSGTRLTVV.

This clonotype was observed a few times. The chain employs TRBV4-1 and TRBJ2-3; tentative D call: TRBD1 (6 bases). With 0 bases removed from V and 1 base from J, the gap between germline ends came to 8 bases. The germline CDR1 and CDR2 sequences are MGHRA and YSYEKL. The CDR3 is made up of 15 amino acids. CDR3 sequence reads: CASSQEGARTDTQYF. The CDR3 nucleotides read TGCGCCAGCAGCCAAGAGGGGGCCCGCACAGATACGCAGTATTTT.

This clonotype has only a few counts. The CDR3 region is CASASGSRKVEQFF. DNA of the CDR3: TGTGCCAGTGCTAGCGGGAGTAGAAAGGTTGAGCAGTTCTTC. This chain uses TRBV27 with TRBJ2-1, with TRBD2 identical over 10 bases. V lost 9 bases to trimming and J lost 9 bases; unmatched junction nucleotides: 11. CDR3 length equals 14 residues. Germline CDR1 reads MNHEY; CDR2 reads SMNVEV (reference sequence).

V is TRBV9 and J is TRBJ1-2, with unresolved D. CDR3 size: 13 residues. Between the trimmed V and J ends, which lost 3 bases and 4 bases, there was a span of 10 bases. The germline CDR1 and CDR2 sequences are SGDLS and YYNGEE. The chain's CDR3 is CASSGWAGYGYTF. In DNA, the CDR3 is TGTGCCAGCAGCGGGTGGGCTGGCTATGGCTACACCTTC.

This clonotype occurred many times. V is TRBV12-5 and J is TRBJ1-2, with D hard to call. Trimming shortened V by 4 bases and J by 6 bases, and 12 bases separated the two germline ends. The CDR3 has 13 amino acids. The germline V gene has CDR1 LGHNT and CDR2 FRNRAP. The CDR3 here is CASGSPPMDGYTF. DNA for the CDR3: TGTGCTAGTGGTTCACCTCCAATGGATGGCTACACCTTC. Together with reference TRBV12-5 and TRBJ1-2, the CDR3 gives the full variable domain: DARVTQTPRHKVTEMGQEVTMRCQPILGHNTVFWYRQTMMQGLELLAYFRNRAPLDDSGMPKDRFSAEMPDATLATLKIQPSEPRDSAVYFCASGSPPMDGYTFGSGTRLTVV.

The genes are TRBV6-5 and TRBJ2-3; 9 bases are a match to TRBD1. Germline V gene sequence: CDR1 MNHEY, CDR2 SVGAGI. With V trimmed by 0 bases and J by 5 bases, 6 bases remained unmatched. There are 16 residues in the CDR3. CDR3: CASSYSYRGRKDTQYF. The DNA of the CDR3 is TGTGCCAGCAGTTACTCTTACAGGGGGCGCAAAGATACGCAGTATTTT.

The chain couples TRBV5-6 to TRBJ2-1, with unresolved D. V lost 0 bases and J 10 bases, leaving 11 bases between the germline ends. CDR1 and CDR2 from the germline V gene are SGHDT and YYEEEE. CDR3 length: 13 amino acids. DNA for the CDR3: TGTGCCAGCAGCTTGGCCCATTTGGACGAGCAGTTCTTC. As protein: CASSLAHLDEQFF.

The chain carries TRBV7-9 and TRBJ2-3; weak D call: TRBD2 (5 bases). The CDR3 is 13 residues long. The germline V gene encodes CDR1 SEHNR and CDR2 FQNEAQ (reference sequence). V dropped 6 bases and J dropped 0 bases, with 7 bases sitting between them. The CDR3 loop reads CASRSGSTDTQYF. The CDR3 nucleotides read TGTGCCAGCAGAAGCGGAAGCACAGATACGCAGTATTTT.

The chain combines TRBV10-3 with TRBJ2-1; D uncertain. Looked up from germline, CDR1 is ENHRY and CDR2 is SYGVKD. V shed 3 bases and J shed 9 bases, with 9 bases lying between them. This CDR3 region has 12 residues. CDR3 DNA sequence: TGTGCCATCAGTGAAGATGGGTCTGAGCAGTTCTTC. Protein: CAISEDGSEQFF.

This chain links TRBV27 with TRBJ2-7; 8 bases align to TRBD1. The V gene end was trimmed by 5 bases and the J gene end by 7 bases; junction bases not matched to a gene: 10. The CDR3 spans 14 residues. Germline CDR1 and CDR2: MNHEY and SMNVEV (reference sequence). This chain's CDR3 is CASSLRTGIREQYV. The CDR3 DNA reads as TGTGCCAGCAGTCTGCGGACAGGGATAAGGGAGCAGTACGTC.

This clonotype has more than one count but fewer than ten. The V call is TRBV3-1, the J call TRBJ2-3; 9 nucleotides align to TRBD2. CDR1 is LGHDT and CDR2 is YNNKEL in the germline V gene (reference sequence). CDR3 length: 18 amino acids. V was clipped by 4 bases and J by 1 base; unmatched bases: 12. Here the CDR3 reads CASSRLPYPSGGTDTQYF. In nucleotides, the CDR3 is TGTGCCAGCAGCCGACTCCCCTACCCTAGCGGGGGCACAGATACGCAGTATTTT.